The 8 T cell receptor beta chains in this list originate from one sample, sequenced in a study of cytomegalovirus exposure and HLA in healthy donors. The PCR ran on 60 Vbeta and 13 Jbeta primers. This table comes from immunoSEQ multiplex PCR, and its TCRdb copy is limited to in-frame clones, with some not included. The repertoire includes roughly 180,000 clones, roughly 78% of them detected once, and over 10% sits in the top ten. Source material: PBMCs. The receptors come from a woman in her fifties or sixties in good health and CMV-seropositive.

This rearrangement joins TRBV5-1 to TRBJ1-6; no definite D call. V dropped 3 bases and J dropped 2 bases, with 12 bases sitting between them. The CDR3 is 16 amino acids. Germline loops: CDR1 SGHRS, CDR2 YFSETQ. The CDR3 region is CASSSGRRAYNSPLHF. The CDR3 DNA reads TGCGCCAGCAGCTCGGGAAGGAGGGCCTATAATTCACCCCTCCACTTT. Complete variable domain (other parts from reference TRBV5-1 and TRBJ1-6): KAGVTQTPRYLIKTRGQQVTLSCSPISGHRSVSWYQQTPGQGLQFLFEYFSETQRNKGNFPGRFSGRQFSNSRSEMNVSTLELGDSALYLCASSSGRRAYNSPLHFGNGTRLTVT.

This rearrangement joins TRBV5-6 to TRBJ2-4; 8 bases agree with TRBD1. The J segment lost 0 bases and the V segment lost 5 bases, leaving 10 bases of the junction unmatched. Looked up from germline, CDR1 is SGHDT and CDR2 is YYEEEE. CDR3 size: 17 residues. The CDR3 is CASSPRTGGLAKNIQYF. For the CDR3, the DNA is TGTGCCAGCAGTCCGAGAACAGGGGGTCTAGCCAAAAACATTCAGTACTTC.

J is TRBJ2-7 and V is TRBV7-3; 7 positions match TRBD1. The J segment lost 7 bases and the V segment lost 5 bases, leaving 11 bases of the junction unmatched. CDR1 is SGHTA and CDR2 is FQGTGA in the germline V gene. This CDR3 comprises 14 residues. In DNA form, the CDR3 reads TGTGCCAGCAGCGAGGTAGGGACAGTGGGGGAGCAGTACTTC. Translating it yields CASSEVGTVGEQYF.

This clone was detected a few times. The chain uses TRBV6-1 and TRBJ2-7; D possibly corresponds to TRBD2 (6 bases). The CDR3 covers 13 residues. Germline CDR1 MNHNS, CDR2 SASEGT. V lost 9 bases, J lost 5 bases, and 17 bases lay in between. The CDR3 nucleotides are TGTGCCAGTAGGAGGGTAGAAGTGGACGAGCAGTACTTC. This sequence encodes CASRRVEVDEQYF.

This rearrangement joins TRBV2 to TRBJ2-6, with 7 nucleotides matching TRBD1. V was clipped by 5 bases and J by 4 bases; unmatched bases: 5. In germline, CDR1 is SNHLY, CDR2 FYNNEI. This CDR3 region has 15 residues. The CDR3 protein is CASSSQGMGANVLTF. CDR3 nucleotide sequence: TGTGCCAGCAGTTCACAGGGGATGGGGGCCAACGTCCTGACTTTC.

The rearrangement joins TRBV6-1 to TRBJ1-5; 9 bases are shared with TRBD1. CDR3 length equals 15 residues. The trim removed 4 bases at V and 7 bases at J, leaving 8 bases unmatched. Per the germline V gene, CDR1 is MNHNS and CDR2 is SASEGT. DNA of the CDR3: TGTGCCAGCAGTGGACTCGGGACAGGGAGACAGCCCCAGCATTTT. It specifies CASSGLGTGRQPQHF.

J is TRBJ2-5 and V is TRBV30; 9 positions match TRBD1. Germline values: CDR1 GTSNPN, CDR2 SVGIG (reference sequence). The CDR3 contains 13 residues. V gave up 5 bases and J gave up 5 bases; unmatched junction bases: 6. CDR3 loop: CAWRGTGLETQYF. The CDR3 nucleotides are TGTGCCTGGCGGGGGACAGGGCTGGAGACCCAGTACTTC.

The V gene is TRBV29-1, the J gene TRBJ2-1; 11 positions match TRBD2. Germline loops: CDR1 SQVTM, CDR2 ANQGSEA. The CDR3 is made up of 14 amino acids. V lost 7 bases and J lost 8; bases outside the gene matches: 10. The DNA of the CDR3 is TGCAGCGGAACAAGTAGCGGGGGGGCCGATGAGCAGTTCTTC. Translated: CSGTSSGGADEQFF.